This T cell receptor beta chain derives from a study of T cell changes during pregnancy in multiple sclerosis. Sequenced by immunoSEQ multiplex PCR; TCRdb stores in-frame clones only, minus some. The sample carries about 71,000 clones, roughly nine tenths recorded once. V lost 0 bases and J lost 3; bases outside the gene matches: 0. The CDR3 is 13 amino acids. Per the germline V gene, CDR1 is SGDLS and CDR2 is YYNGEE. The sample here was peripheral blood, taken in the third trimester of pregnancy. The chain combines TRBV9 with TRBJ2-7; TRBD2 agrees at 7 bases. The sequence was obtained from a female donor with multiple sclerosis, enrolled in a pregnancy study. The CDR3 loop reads CASSVERDYEQYF. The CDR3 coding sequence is TGTGCCAGCAGCGTAGAGCGGGACTACGAGCAGTACTTC.